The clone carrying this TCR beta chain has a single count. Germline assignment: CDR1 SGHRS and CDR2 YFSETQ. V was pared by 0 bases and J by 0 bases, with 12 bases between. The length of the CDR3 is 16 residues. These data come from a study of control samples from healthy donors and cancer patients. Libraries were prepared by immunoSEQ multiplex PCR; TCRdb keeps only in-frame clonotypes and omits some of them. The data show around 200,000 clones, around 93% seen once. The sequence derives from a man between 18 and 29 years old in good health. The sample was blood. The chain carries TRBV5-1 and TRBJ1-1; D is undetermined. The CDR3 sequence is CASSLAGVHMNTEAFF. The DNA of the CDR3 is TGCGCCAGCAGCTTGGCCGGTGTACATATGAACACTGAAGCTTTCTTT.